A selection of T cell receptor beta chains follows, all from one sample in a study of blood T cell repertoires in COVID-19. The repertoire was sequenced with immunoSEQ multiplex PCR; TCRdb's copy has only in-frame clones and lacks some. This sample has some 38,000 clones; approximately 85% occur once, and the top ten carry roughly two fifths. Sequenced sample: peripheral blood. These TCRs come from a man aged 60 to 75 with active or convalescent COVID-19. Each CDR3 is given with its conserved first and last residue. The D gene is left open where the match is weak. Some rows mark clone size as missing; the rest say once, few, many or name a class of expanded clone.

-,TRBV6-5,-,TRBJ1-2,CASSYSRTASGYTF,TGTGCCAGCAGTTACTCGAGGACAGCTTCTGGCTACACCTTC
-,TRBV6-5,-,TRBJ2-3,CASSFRGAGDTQYF,TGTGCCAGCTCATTTAGGGGTGCCGGAGATACGCAGTATTTT
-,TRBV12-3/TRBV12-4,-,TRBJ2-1,CASSLPWANEQFF,TGTGCCAGCAGTCTCCCATGGGCAAATGAGCAGTTCTTC
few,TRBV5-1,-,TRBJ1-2,CASSPQGLYYGYTF,TGCGCCAGCAGCCCGCAGGGACTCTACTATGGCTACACCTTC
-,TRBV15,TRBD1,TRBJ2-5,CATSTDRRETQYF,TGTGCCACCAGCACGGACAGGAGGGAGACCCAGTACTTC
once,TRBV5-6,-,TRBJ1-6,CASSSNDFGSPLHF,TGTGCCAGCAGCTCCAACGACTTTGGTTCACCCCTCCACTTT
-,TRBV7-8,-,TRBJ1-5,CASSLTGPGGNQPQHF,TGTGCCAGCAGCTTGACGGGTCCCGGCGGCAATCAGCCCCAGCATTTT
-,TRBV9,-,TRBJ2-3,CASGGSTDTQYF,TGTGCCAGCGGAGGTAGCACAGATACGCAGTATTTT
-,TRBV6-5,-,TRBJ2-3,CASSTEGASTDTQYF,TGTGCCAGCTCAACGGAGGGGGCTAGCACAGATACGCAGTATTTT
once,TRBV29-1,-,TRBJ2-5,CSVAGTSKETQYF,TGCAGCGTTGCCGGGACTTCAAAGGAGACCCAGTACTTC
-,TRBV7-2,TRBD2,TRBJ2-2,CASSPRGGRYTGELFF,TGTGCCAGCAGCCCACGGGGGGGGCGCTACACCGGGGAGCTGTTTTTT
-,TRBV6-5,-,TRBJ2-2,CASSLRMTGQRELFF,TGTGCCAGCAGCCTCCGGATGACAGGCCAGAGGGAGCTGTTTTTT